This T cell receptor (beta chain) was profiled in a study of cytomegalovirus exposure and HLA in healthy donors. General study results and limits: The authors later linked a missense DCLRE1C variant to TCR beta V- and J-gene trimming. For most TCR beta V segments, an earlier analysis put the productive rate at about 90% or about 30% of the time.

The study ran its PCR with 60 Vbeta and 13 Jbeta primers. The protocol was immunoSEQ multiplex PCR, while the TCRdb copy is restricted to in-frame clones and leaves out a portion. The profile shows 100,000 to 120,000 clones, 75% to 90% of them singletons. Remarks on this clone: The target antigen is unknown.

V gave up 5 bases and J gave up 0 bases; unmatched junction bases: 9. The CDR3 covers 15 residues. Germline V CDR1 and CDR2: GTSNPN, SVGIG (reference sequence). This chain links TRBV30 with TRBJ1-1; 7 bases line up with TRBD1. Sample: PBMCs. This receptor was identified in a man younger than 40 in good health and CMV-seropositive. CDR3 sequence reads: CAWGAGGSLNTEAFF. CDR3 nucleotides: TGTGCCTGGGGGGCAGGGGGGTCCTTGAACACTGAAGCTTTCTTT. Full variable domain (outside the CDR3, taken from reference TRBV30 and TRBJ1-1): SQTIHQWPATLVQPVGSPLSLECTVEGTSNPNLYWYRQAAGRGLQLLFYSVGIGQISSEVPQNLSASRPQDRQFILSSKKLLLSDSGFYLCAWGAGGSLNTEAFFGQGTRLTVV.